This T cell receptor beta chain was obtained from a study of metastatic and nonmetastatic thyroid tumors. Every patient was untreated before thyroid surgery. Study outcomes and limitations: Within blood and tumor, benign nodules reportedly had significantly lower TCR beta diversity than malignant thyroid tumors did.

This clone was counted ten times or more. Its target is not known. Via MiXCR, TCRdb re-called the PCR reads. Among roughly 7,000 clones listed, 2.5% to 3.5% were seen once. Germline V lookup: CDR1 SNHLY, CDR2 FYNNEI. The CDR3 covers 13 residues. Trimming stripped 6 bases from V and 1 base from J, with 10 bases between. What was sequenced was tumor tissue. The TCR sequence derives from a female donor with papillary thyroid cancer or a benign thyroid nodule (not recorded which). Some clones in this sample may be carry-over from other donors' samples. The chain joins TRBV2 to TRBJ2-7; no firm D call. The CDR3 nucleotides read TGTGCCAGCAGCCGAATGGGATCCTACGAGCAGTACTTC. It codes for CASSRMGSYEQYF.